This note documents a single T cell receptor beta chain sequence. There is no known antigen for this receptor. No per-base quality is available; no much larger clone lies one base away. The immunoSEQ Assay, a bias-controlled multiplex PCR, was used to amplify TCRbeta CDR3 regions from genomic DNA. As for how the authors treated the data: Nucleated cell counts per sample were estimated from amplification of reference gene primers within the assay. Sequence reads were collapsed and filtered to measure the absolute abundance of every unique TCRbeta CDR3 rearrangement. For each sample, productive Simpson clonality was calculated by taking the square root of Simpson's diversity index across productive rearrangements. TCRdb stores this immuneACCESS table with in-frame sequences only. Part of the clones is absent; in the studies checked, under half of the shortfall reflects unresolved V genes, and no reason is known for the rest. V and J calls and clone size are given by that table; D and trimming were obtained from the DNA. The sample table holds some 62,000 clones, of which approximately 80% were seen once. The top ten hold 14% of the sample.

The data belong to a study of blood T cell repertoires in COVID-19 (TCRdb year 2020). In terms of the full investigation: Samples from collaborators originated in the United States, Italy and Spain and spanned both the acute and convalescent phases of COVID-19. The material from the prospective study consisted of cDNA or gDNA derived from T cells, B-cell-depleted T cells, or PBMCs. The dataset comprised deeply sampled blood TCRbeta repertoires from subjects exposed to, actively infected with, or recovered from COVID-19. The repertoires were made available in a free public database intended to serve as a resource for research on the immune response to SARS-CoV-2. Samples were obtained from the ongoing ImmuneRACE study (first 160 participants) and from 1,254 subjects provided by 6 global collaborators. Nearly every sample came with metadata listing a de-identified subject ID, COVID-19 status, age in years and sex. HLA class I and class II types, where available, came from metadata supplied by the sample provider rather than from assay-based typing.

Here is what the overall study found, with its caveats: The amount of clinical and demographic metadata varied by source and participant and was provided uncurated.

The trim is 4 bases for V and 7 bases for J, with a gap of 11 bases between the germline ends. The CDR3 runs 13 residues from the cysteine to the phenylalanine. CDR3 DNA is the only sequence kept; it has 39 bases, read in frame from the first base. In the germline V gene (reference sequence), CDR1 corresponds to LGHDT and CDR2 to YNNKEL. At one collaborating source in Seattle, patients were enrolled during active infection and were followed longitudinally through the course of disease. Collaborating institutions collected whole blood in K2EDTA tubes following their own protocols. Collaborator samples were shipped for TCRbeta analysis as frozen whole blood, isolated PBMCs, or DNA extracted from either sample type.

The clonotype originates from a man in his fifties or sixties with COVID-19, enrolled during active disease. Sequencing was carried out using peripheral blood. The rearranged segments are TRBV3-1 (or the pseudogene TRBV3-2) and TRBJ1-5, with the D gene too uncertain to name. The base sequence is TGTGCCAGCAGCCCTCCGGTCGGGCAGCCCCAGCATTTT. The resulting protein is CASSPPVGQPQHF.